The rows below give T cell receptor beta chains drawn from one sample of a study of vaccination and CD4 T cells after COVID-19. TCRdb itself ran the PCR reads through MiXCR, one entry per CDR3 protein. The top ten clones hold about 14% of a sample with 9,500 to 15,000 distinct CDR3 sequences, roughly 48% of them seen once. These receptors have no known antigen. The sequencing input was CD4+ T cells from blood, cultured in vitro. All receptors come from a human donor who had recovered from COVID-19. CDR3s include the opening cysteine and the closing phenylalanine or tryptophan. The order of the fields is D gene, clone size, J gene, V gene, CDR3 DNA, CDR3 protein. A D gene is named only where the DNA matches it firmly. Expanded clones get a size class; other rows say once, few or many, or leave the size out.

d_gene: TRBD1; abundance: few; j_gene: TRBJ1-5; v_gene: TRBV19; CDR3nt: TGTGCCAGTAGTTCAAACAGGGGTGGTGGCGCGCCCCAGCATTTT; CDR3aa: CASSSNRGGGAPQHF
d_gene: TRBD2; abundance: NA; j_gene: TRBJ2-3; v_gene: TRBV20-1; CDR3nt: TGCAGTGCTAGAGACGGGGGACTAGCGGGAGGGCCCCCAGATACGCAGTATTTT; CDR3aa: CSARDGGLAGGPPDTQYF
d_gene: NA; abundance: NA; j_gene: TRBJ2-5; v_gene: TRBV2; CDR3nt: TGTGCCAGCAGTCTCCGACTGACGTACCAAGAGACCCAGTACTTC; CDR3aa: CASSLRLTYQETQYF
d_gene: NA; abundance: NA; j_gene: TRBJ2-2; v_gene: TRBV6-2/TRBV6-3; CDR3nt: TGTGCCAGCAAGAAACATGAGGAGCTGTTTTTT; CDR3aa: CASKKHEELFF
d_gene: NA; abundance: NA; j_gene: TRBJ2-7; v_gene: TRBV19; CDR3nt: TGTGCCAGTAGTTCTCAGAGCCACTACGAGCAGTACTTC; CDR3aa: CASSSQSHYEQYF
d_gene: NA; abundance: NA; j_gene: TRBJ2-3; v_gene: TRBV6-2/TRBV6-3; CDR3nt: TGTGCCAGCTCTACCCCCCAGGCCCTAGGGGCAGATACGCAGTATTTT; CDR3aa: CASSTPQALGADTQYF
d_gene: TRBD1; abundance: few; j_gene: TRBJ1-2; v_gene: TRBV7-2; CDR3nt: TGTGCCAGCAGAAATACCGGGACAGGCTATGGCTACACCTTC; CDR3aa: CASRNTGTGYGYTF
d_gene: TRBD1; abundance: few; j_gene: TRBJ1-2; v_gene: TRBV27; CDR3nt: TGTGCCAGCAGTTTAAGGGGGCTTGGTGGCTACACCTTC; CDR3aa: CASSLRGLGGYTF
d_gene: NA; abundance: NA; j_gene: TRBJ2-6; v_gene: TRBV7-2; CDR3nt: TGTGCCAGCAGGGACTCTGGGGCCAACGTCCTGACTTTC; CDR3aa: CASRDSGANVLTF
d_gene: TRBD1; abundance: NA; j_gene: TRBJ2-5; v_gene: TRBV19; CDR3nt: TGTGCCAGTAGTTCCAACAGGGGGCCGATGGTGGCCCAGTACTTC; CDR3aa: CASSSNRGPMVAQYF
d_gene: NA; abundance: NA; j_gene: TRBJ1-5; v_gene: TRBV2; CDR3nt: TGTGCCAGCAGTTCACAGGGTTTGGGCAATCAGCCCCAGCATTTT; CDR3aa: CASSSQGLGNQPQHF
d_gene: TRBD1; abundance: NA; j_gene: TRBJ2-1; v_gene: TRBV27; CDR3nt: TGTGCCAGCAGTTTAGAAACGACAGGGGGCTCTTACAATGAGCAGTTCTTC; CDR3aa: CASSLETTGGSYNEQFF
d_gene: NA; abundance: NA; j_gene: TRBJ1-2; v_gene: TRBV28; CDR3nt: TGTGCCAGCACTCACGGCCAGGGGACCTATGGCTACACCTTC; CDR3aa: CASTHGQGTYGYTF
d_gene: TRBD1; abundance: NA; j_gene: TRBJ1-5; v_gene: TRBV12-3/TRBV12-4; CDR3nt: TGTGCCAGCAGTTCACCAAAGGACAGGGTCTCCCCCTATCAGCCCCAGCATTTT; CDR3aa: CASSSPKDRVSPYQPQHF
d_gene: NA; abundance: medium-sized; j_gene: TRBJ2-3; v_gene: TRBV12-3/TRBV12-4; CDR3nt: TGTGCCAGCAAAGTTAGCGGACGCACAGATACGCAGTATTTT; CDR3aa: CASKVSGRTDTQYF
d_gene: NA; abundance: few; j_gene: TRBJ2-2; v_gene: TRBV7-2; CDR3nt: TGTGCCAGCAGCCCTCGAGGCACCGGGGAGCTGTTTTTT; CDR3aa: CASSPRGTGELFF
d_gene: NA; abundance: NA; j_gene: TRBJ1-2; v_gene: TRBV6-1; CDR3nt: TGTGCCAGCAGGCCTAGACCCGGGCCCCTTATCTATGGCTACACCTTC; CDR3aa: CASRPRPGPLIYGYTF
d_gene: TRBD1; abundance: NA; j_gene: TRBJ2-7; v_gene: TRBV7-2; CDR3nt: TGTGCCAGCAGCTCCGGGACAGGGGGCGGCTACGAGCAGTACTTC; CDR3aa: CASSSGTGGGYEQYF
d_gene: NA; abundance: NA; j_gene: TRBJ2-3; v_gene: TRBV15; CDR3nt: TGTGCCACCAGCAGAGTGGATTTCGGAATTGAACCAGATACGCAGTATTTT; CDR3aa: CATSRVDFGIEPDTQYF
d_gene: NA; abundance: few; j_gene: TRBJ2-5; v_gene: TRBV6-2/TRBV6-3; CDR3nt: TGTGCCAGCAGATCGCGGGCTGGGTCGGGTGAGACCCAGTACTTC; CDR3aa: CASRSRAGSGETQYF
d_gene: TRBD1; abundance: few; j_gene: TRBJ1-1; v_gene: TRBV20-1; CDR3nt: TGCAGTGCTAAAAGGACAGGGGGCCCGAACACTGAAGCTTTCTTT; CDR3aa: CSAKRTGGPNTEAFF
d_gene: TRBD1; abundance: few; j_gene: TRBJ1-2; v_gene: TRBV6-1; CDR3nt: TGTGCCAGCAACCGAAAACATACAGGGGAGATGGGCTATGGCTACACCTTC; CDR3aa: CASNRKHTGEMGYGYTF
d_gene: TRBD2; abundance: NA; j_gene: TRBJ2-1; v_gene: TRBV12-3/TRBV12-4; CDR3nt: TGTGCCAGCAGGACTAGCGGGGGAAACAATGAGCAGTTCTTC; CDR3aa: CASRTSGGNNEQFF
d_gene: TRBD2; abundance: NA; j_gene: TRBJ2-1; v_gene: TRBV7-2; CDR3nt: TGTGCCAGCAGCCCTACTAGCGGGTTCTACAATGAGCAGTTCTTC; CDR3aa: CASSPTSGFYNEQFF
d_gene: NA; abundance: NA; j_gene: TRBJ1-2; v_gene: TRBV19; CDR3nt: TGTGCCAGTAGTATCCGAGGGGCGAACTATGGCTACACCTTC; CDR3aa: CASSIRGANYGYTF
d_gene: NA; abundance: few; j_gene: TRBJ2-5; v_gene: TRBV6-1; CDR3nt: TGTGCCAGCAGTGACGGCTCACAAGAGACCCAGTACTTC; CDR3aa: CASSDGSQETQYF
d_gene: NA; abundance: NA; j_gene: TRBJ2-3; v_gene: TRBV30; CDR3nt: TGTGCCTGGAGTGGCCCTGGTTGGGATACGCAGTATTTT; CDR3aa: CAWSGPGWDTQYF
d_gene: NA; abundance: NA; j_gene: TRBJ1-5; v_gene: TRBV6-1; CDR3nt: TGTGCCAGCAGCCCCGCTTGGGACCAGCCCCAGCATTTT; CDR3aa: CASSPAWDQPQHF
d_gene: NA; abundance: few; j_gene: TRBJ1-1; v_gene: TRBV27; CDR3nt: TGTGCCAGTAGCTCCCTGGCGGGGGCGAGGACTGAAGCTTTCTTT; CDR3aa: CASSSLAGARTEAFF
d_gene: NA; abundance: NA; j_gene: TRBJ1-5; v_gene: TRBV5-8; CDR3nt: TGTGCCAGCAGCCACGGTCTGGCCAATCAGCCCCAGCATTTT; CDR3aa: CASSHGLANQPQHF
d_gene: NA; abundance: few; j_gene: TRBJ1-1; v_gene: TRBV19; CDR3nt: TGTGCCAGTAGTACCGCATCCTTGAGGGCTTTCTTT; CDR3aa: CASSTASLRAFF
d_gene: TRBD1; abundance: NA; j_gene: TRBJ1-5; v_gene: TRBV19; CDR3nt: TGTGCCAGTAGTAGGACAGGGGGATCCGGCAATCAGCCCCAGCATTTT; CDR3aa: CASSRTGGSGNQPQHF
d_gene: NA; abundance: few; j_gene: TRBJ2-5; v_gene: TRBV11-2; CDR3nt: TGTGCCAGCAGCTTAGATCTCACCGCGGAGACCCAGTACTTC; CDR3aa: CASSLDLTAETQYF
d_gene: NA; abundance: few; j_gene: TRBJ2-7; v_gene: TRBV30; CDR3nt: TGTGCCTGGAGTGGAAATGGGCTCGAGCAGTACTTC; CDR3aa: CAWSGNGLEQYF
d_gene: NA; abundance: NA; j_gene: TRBJ1-4; v_gene: TRBV19; CDR3nt: TGTGCCAGTAGTATAAGGGAGACCCCGGGCGGAAAACTGTTTTTT; CDR3aa: CASSIRETPGGKLFF
d_gene: NA; abundance: few; j_gene: TRBJ2-1; v_gene: TRBV2; CDR3nt: TGTGCCAGCAGTGAAGTAGTACAATACAATGAGCAGTTCTTC; CDR3aa: CASSEVVQYNEQFF
d_gene: NA; abundance: NA; j_gene: TRBJ2-7; v_gene: TRBV21-1; CDR3nt: TGTGCCAGCAGCTTCCAGTCCTACGAGCAGTACTTC; CDR3aa: CASSFQSYEQYF
d_gene: TRBD2; abundance: NA; j_gene: TRBJ2-7; v_gene: TRBV20-1; CDR3nt: TGCAGTGCTCCCGGGGGGGCGGGAGGACATACTTACGAGCAGTACTTC; CDR3aa: CSAPGGAGGHTYEQYF
d_gene: NA; abundance: NA; j_gene: TRBJ2-2; v_gene: TRBV7-9; CDR3nt: TGTGCCAGCAGTTCGGACGCGAACACCGGGGAGCTGTTTTTT; CDR3aa: CASSSDANTGELFF
d_gene: NA; abundance: few; j_gene: TRBJ1-1; v_gene: TRBV7-9; CDR3nt: TGTGCCAGCAGTTATCTACAGGGAGGCACTGAAGCTTTCTTT; CDR3aa: CASSYLQGGTEAFF
d_gene: TRBD1; abundance: NA; j_gene: TRBJ1-6; v_gene: TRBV27; CDR3nt: TGTGCCAGCAGCCCCCGGACAGGGCGGGTTTCATCACCCCTCCACTTT; CDR3aa: CASSPRTGRVSSPLHF
d_gene: TRBD2; abundance: NA; j_gene: TRBJ2-3; v_gene: TRBV15; CDR3nt: TGTGCCACCAAGCAACTAGCGGGGGCAGATACGCAGTATTTT; CDR3aa: CATKQLAGADTQYF
d_gene: TRBD1; abundance: NA; j_gene: TRBJ2-7; v_gene: TRBV11-3; CDR3nt: TGTGCCAGCAGCTTAGATGACCCCCGCAGGGGGAAGATCGAGCAGTACTTC; CDR3aa: CASSLDDPRRGKIEQYF
d_gene: TRBD2; abundance: NA; j_gene: TRBJ2-7; v_gene: TRBV20-1; CDR3nt: TGCAGTGCAAGCAAATCACTAGCGGGGGGCTACGAGCAGTACTTC; CDR3aa: CSASKSLAGGYEQYF
d_gene: TRBD1; abundance: NA; j_gene: TRBJ1-3; v_gene: TRBV9; CDR3nt: TGTGCCAGCAGCGTAGGTCCCCTGGACAGGGTTGGAAACACCATATATTTT; CDR3aa: CASSVGPLDRVGNTIYF
d_gene: TRBD1; abundance: few; j_gene: TRBJ1-2; v_gene: TRBV20-1; CDR3nt: TGCAGTGCCAGCCGGGACAGCCTCTATGGCTACACCTTC; CDR3aa: CSASRDSLYGYTF
d_gene: NA; abundance: NA; j_gene: TRBJ1-5; v_gene: TRBV12-3/TRBV12-4; CDR3nt: TGTGCCAGCAGTTTAGAAGGGAATTATCAGCCCCAGCATTTT; CDR3aa: CASSLEGNYQPQHF
d_gene: TRBD1; abundance: few; j_gene: TRBJ2-7; v_gene: TRBV7-2; CDR3nt: TGTGCCAGCAGCTTCCGGACAGGCTGGTTTTCCTACGAGCAGTACTTC; CDR3aa: CASSFRTGWFSYEQYF
d_gene: TRBD2; abundance: NA; j_gene: TRBJ2-5; v_gene: TRBV9; CDR3nt: TGTGCCAGCAGCGTAGGGACTAGCGGGGGCCAAGAGACCCAGTACTTC; CDR3aa: CASSVGTSGGQETQYF
d_gene: TRBD1; abundance: NA; j_gene: TRBJ2-7; v_gene: TRBV20-1; CDR3nt: TGCAGTGCTAGAGGACAGGGGGCGCAATCAGTTGGGCAGTACTTC; CDR3aa: CSARGQGAQSVGQYF
d_gene: NA; abundance: few; j_gene: TRBJ2-7; v_gene: TRBV6-1; CDR3nt: TGTGCCAGCAGTGTTGCGGGGATAGGGGCGGGTTCCTACGAGCAGTACTTC; CDR3aa: CASSVAGIGAGSYEQYF
d_gene: NA; abundance: NA; j_gene: TRBJ2-5; v_gene: TRBV27; CDR3nt: TGTGCCAGCAGTTTTGGGACACAACCCGAGACCCAGTACTTC; CDR3aa: CASSFGTQPETQYF
d_gene: NA; abundance: NA; j_gene: TRBJ2-7; v_gene: TRBV18; CDR3nt: TGTGCCAGCTCACCGTCTCTCTCCTACGAGCAGTACTTC; CDR3aa: CASSPSLSYEQYF
d_gene: NA; abundance: NA; j_gene: TRBJ2-1; v_gene: TRBV6-2/TRBV6-3; CDR3nt: TGTGCCAGCAGCCTCTCGAATGAGCAGTTCTTC; CDR3aa: CASSLSNEQFF